This section outlines one T cell receptor (beta chain) sequence together with its context. The sample originates from a study of cytomegalovirus exposure and HLA in healthy donors. CDR3 size: 12 residues. V shed 5 bases, J shed 4 bases, and the junction held 3 bases outside the gene matches. The V gene's germline CDR1 is GTSNPN and CDR2 SVGIG (reference sequence). Both 60 Vbeta primers and 13 Jbeta primers went into the PCR. Only in-frame clones appear in the TCRdb table, and some are missing; sequencing was by immunoSEQ multiplex PCR. Among about 100,000 clones listed, about 68% were seen once. The TCR was taken from a male donor in good health and CMV-seropositive. What was sequenced was PBMCs. The V gene is TRBV30, the J gene TRBJ2-3; TRBD2 matches at 7 bases. This chain's CDR3 is CAWGRGSDTQYF. DNA of the CDR3: TGTGCCTGGGGGCGGGGGTCAGATACGCAGTATTTT.